This T cell receptor beta chain originates from a study of vaccination and CD4 T cells after COVID-19. Study overall: Convalescent individuals exhibited SARS-CoV-2 positivity on nasal swab PCR, with several mild and one severe presentation. The post-COVID sampling time was a median 101 days after diagnosis, ranging from 35 to 161. A median of around 73 days (range 14 to 241) separated dose two from the taking of post-vaccine samples.

The treatment was: approximately nine-day PBMC culture with coronavirus spike peptide pools or control peptides (ViraFEST assay). The CDR3 is made up of 15 amino acids. V trimming: 5 bases; J trimming: 0 bases; junction bases outside the gene matches: 4. To note about this clonotype: Its antigen is unidentified.

Cultured CD4+ T-cell DNA underwent Oncomine TCR Beta short-read sequencing. Someone extracted genomic DNA from cultured CD4+ T cells. TCRdb reprocessed the PCR reads via MiXCR and lists one record per CDR3 protein. The sample records fewer than 13,000 distinct CDR3 sequences, 66% being singletons. The V gene is TRBV12-3 or TRBV12-4, the J gene TRBJ2-7, with 10 bases that match TRBD1. The material sequenced was CD4+ T cells from blood, cultured in vitro. The receptor was isolated from a human donor who had recovered from COVID-19. The CDR3 protein is CASSMDRGSSYEQYF. The CDR3 DNA follows: TGTGCCAGCAGTATGGACAGGGGGAGCTCCTACGAGCAGTACTTC.